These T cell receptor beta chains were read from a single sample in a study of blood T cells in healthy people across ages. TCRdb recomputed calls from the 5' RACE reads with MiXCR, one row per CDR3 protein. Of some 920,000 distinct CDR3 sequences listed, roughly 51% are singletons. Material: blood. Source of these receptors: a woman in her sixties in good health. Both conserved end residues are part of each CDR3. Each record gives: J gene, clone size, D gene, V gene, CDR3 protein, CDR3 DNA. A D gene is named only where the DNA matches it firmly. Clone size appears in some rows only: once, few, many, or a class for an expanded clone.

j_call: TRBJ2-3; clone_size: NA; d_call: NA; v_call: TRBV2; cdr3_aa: CASSKGRGTDTQYF; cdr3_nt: TGTGCCAGCAGCAAAGGGCGCGGCACAGATACGCAGTATTTT
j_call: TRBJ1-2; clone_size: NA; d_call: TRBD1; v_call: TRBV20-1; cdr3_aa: CSASGTGGSYGYTF; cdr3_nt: TGCAGTGCTTCCGGGACAGGGGGTTCCTATGGCTACACCTTC
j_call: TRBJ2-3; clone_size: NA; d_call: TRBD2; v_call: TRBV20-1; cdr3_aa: CSAVAGDTTDTQYF; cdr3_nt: TGCAGTGCCGTAGCGGGAGATACCACAGATACGCAGTATTTT
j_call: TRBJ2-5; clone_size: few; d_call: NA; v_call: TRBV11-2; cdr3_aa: CASSLIQGRKTQYF; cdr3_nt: TGTGCCAGCAGCTTAATTCAGGGCCGGAAGACCCAGTACTTC
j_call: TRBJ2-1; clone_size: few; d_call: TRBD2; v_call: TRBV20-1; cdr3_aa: CSAKISGTIISPYYNEQFF; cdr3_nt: TGCAGTGCTAAGATCAGCGGGACGATCATTTCCCCCTACTACAATGAGCAGTTCTTC
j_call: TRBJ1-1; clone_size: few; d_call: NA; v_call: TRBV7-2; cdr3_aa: CASSLAGGQNTEAFF; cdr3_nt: TGTGCCAGCAGCTTAGCGGGGGGGCAGAACACTGAAGCTTTCTTT
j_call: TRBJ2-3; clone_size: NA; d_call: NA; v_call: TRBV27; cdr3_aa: CASSLRVPTDTQYF; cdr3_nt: TGTGCCAGCAGTTTGCGGGTACCTACAGATACGCAGTATTTT
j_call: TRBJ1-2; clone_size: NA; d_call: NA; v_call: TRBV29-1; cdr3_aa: CSGGQTNYGYTF; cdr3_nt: TGCAGCGGAGGACAGACTAACTATGGCTACACCTTC
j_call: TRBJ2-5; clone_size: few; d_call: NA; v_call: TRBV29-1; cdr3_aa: CSAMGGRETQYF; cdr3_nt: TGCAGCGCCATGGGGGGCAGAGAGACCCAGTACTTC
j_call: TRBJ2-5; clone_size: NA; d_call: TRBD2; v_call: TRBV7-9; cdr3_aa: CASSLVWTTSGQETQYF; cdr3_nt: TGTGCCAGCAGCTTAGTGTGGACCACTAGCGGCCAAGAGACCCAGTACTTT
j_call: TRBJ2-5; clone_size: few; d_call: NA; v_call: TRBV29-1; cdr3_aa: CSQISSPPGKETQYF; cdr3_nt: TGCAGCCAAATCAGTAGCCCCCCGGGAAAAGAGACCCAGTACTTC
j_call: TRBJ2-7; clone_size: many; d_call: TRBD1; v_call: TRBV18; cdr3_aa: CASSPGTGDEQYF; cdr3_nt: TGTGCCAGCTCGCCCGGGACAGGGGACGAGCAGTACTTC
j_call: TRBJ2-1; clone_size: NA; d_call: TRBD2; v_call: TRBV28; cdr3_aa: CASSGAPSSYNEQFF; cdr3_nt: TGTGCCTCTAGCGGAGCGCCGAGCTCCTACAATGAGCAGTTCTTC
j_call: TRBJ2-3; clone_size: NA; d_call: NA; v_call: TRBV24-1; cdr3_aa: CATSDPLLGGADTQYF; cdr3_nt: TGTGCCACCAGTGATCCTCTCCTGGGGGGCGCAGATACGCAGTATTTT
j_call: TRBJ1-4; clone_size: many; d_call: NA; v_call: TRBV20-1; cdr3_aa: CSARPFTPQGRNEKLFF; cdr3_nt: TGCAGTGCTAGACCCTTTACTCCACAGGGACGTAATGAAAAACTGTTTTTT
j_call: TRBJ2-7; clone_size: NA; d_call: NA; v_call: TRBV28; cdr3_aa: CASSLPGAWARYEQYF; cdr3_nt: TGTGCCAGCAGTTTACCCGGGGCTTGGGCCCGCTACGAGCAGTACTTC
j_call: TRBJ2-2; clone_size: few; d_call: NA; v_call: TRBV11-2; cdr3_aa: CASSLVKGLRRQRNTGELFF; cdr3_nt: TGTGCCAGCAGCTTAGTCAAGGGGCTTAGGCGACAGAGGAACACCGGGGAGCTGTTTTTT
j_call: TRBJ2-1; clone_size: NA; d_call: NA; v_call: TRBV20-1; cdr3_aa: CSARGDEGVYNEQFF; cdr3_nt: TGCAGTGCTAGAGGTGATGAGGGGGTTTACAATGAGCAGTTCTTC
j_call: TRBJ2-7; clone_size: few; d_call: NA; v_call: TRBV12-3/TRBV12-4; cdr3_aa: CASSLRPWEQYF; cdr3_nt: TGTGCCAGCAGTTTAAGGCCTTGGGAGCAGTACTTC
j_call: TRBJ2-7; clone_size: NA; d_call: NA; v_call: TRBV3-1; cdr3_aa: CASSQYPDTHEQYF; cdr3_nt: TGTGCCAGCAGCCAATACCCGGACACCCACGAGCAGTACTTC
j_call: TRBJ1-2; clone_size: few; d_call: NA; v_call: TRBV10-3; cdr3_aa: CAIRGDNQGIYGYTF; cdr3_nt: TGTGCCATCAGGGGGGACAACCAAGGAATATATGGCTACACCTTC
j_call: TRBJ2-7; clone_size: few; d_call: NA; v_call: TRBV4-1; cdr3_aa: CASSQSFRPIRGNEQYF; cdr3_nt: TGCGCCAGCAGCCAATCCTTTCGGCCTATAAGGGGGAACGAGCAGTACTTC